This T cell receptor (beta chain) comes out of a study of shared clonotypes between healthy human individuals. Study-wide results and limits: Relative to memory subsets, naive subsets generally showed larger estimated richness. Specimens sampled were limited to blood, with tissue repertoires likely differing.

Remarks on this clone: Antigen specificity is unknown.

The repertoire was sequenced with immunoSEQ multiplex PCR; TCRdb's copy has only in-frame clones and lacks some. Of around 370,000 clones in the sample, 96% are singletons; the top ten hold 0.25% to 0.35%. Germline loops: CDR1 LGHNT, CDR2 FRNRAP. The V gene end was trimmed by 1 base and the J gene end by 3 bases; junction bases not matched to a gene: 2. The CDR3 covers 14 residues. The sequencing input was memory CD8+ T cells sorted from blood. Subset defined: CD45RO+ cells pooled with CCR7-negative TemRA cells. The chain uses TRBV12-5 and TRBJ2-5; 7 bases map to TRBD2. The receptor comes from a man aged 25-45 years in good health. DNA for the CDR3: TGTGCTAGTGGTTTGGGACTAGCCAAAGAGACCCAGTACTTC. It encodes CASGLGLAKETQYF.